This TCR beta chain was identified during a study of a mutant IDH1 vaccine in newly diagnosed glioma. The wider study: Patients got their first vaccination 4-6 weeks after radiotherapy alone, or with temozolomide cycles.

Worth noting for this clone: Its antigen is currently unknown.

The time point here: week 5, during vaccination. Mutant IDH1 20-mer peptide, at 300 ug, made up each vaccine dose, with topical imiquimod. General study findings and limits: Pseudoprogression showed no apparent link to changes in top peripheral T cell clonotypes. There were vaccine-induced immune responses in approximately 95% of the patients.

Clones were read by immunoSEQ multiplex PCR, and TCRdb kept only the in-frame ones, dropping some. The sample contains around 56,000 clones, around 81% of which appear only once. Trimming pared 7 bases from V and 5 bases from J, leaving 17 bases between. The CDR3 sequence is 14 residues long. CDR1 is MDHEN and CDR2 is SYDVKM in the germline V gene. Specimen: PBMCs, collected from a glioma patient whose treatment included an IDH1 peptide vaccine. The TCR sequence derives from a man aged 30-40 years with glioma. The J gene is TRBJ2-5, the V gene TRBV28; D might be TRBD1 (6 bases). As DNA, the CDR3 is TGTGCCAGCACTGGGGGAACAGGGTTGGAGACCCAGTACTTC. Amino acids: CASTGGTGLETQYF.